This T cell receptor beta chain was sequenced during a study of blood T cell repertoires in COVID-19 (dated by TCRdb to 2018 to 2020). Describing the broader study: Samples from collaborators originated in the United States, Italy and Spain and spanned both the acute and convalescent phases of COVID-19. The material from the prospective study consisted of cDNA or gDNA derived from T cells, B-cell-depleted T cells, or PBMCs. Deeply sampled blood TCRbeta repertoires from subjects exposed to, actively infected with, or recovered from COVID-19 were included in the dataset. The repertoires were released in a freely available public database intended as a resource for research on the immune response to SARS-CoV-2. The samples were drawn from the first 160 participants of the ongoing ImmuneRACE study and from over 950 subjects provided by 6 global collaborators. Nearly every sample came with metadata listing a de-identified subject ID, COVID-19 status, age in years and sex. Where HLA class I and class II types were available, the types were taken from metadata supplied by the sample provider, not from assay-based typing.

CDR1 and CDR2, looked up from the germline V gene, are SQVTM and ANQGSEA. The CDR3 holds 15 amino acids from the cysteine to the phenylalanine. The entry retains the CDR3 DNA only, 45 bases that are in frame from base 1. Trimming accounts for 2 bases at V and 3 bases at J, while the number of junction bases matched to no gene is 7. The immunoSEQ Assay, a bias-controlled multiplex PCR, was used to amplify TCRbeta CDR3 regions from genomic DNA. The authors' pipeline ran thus. Nucleated cell counts per sample were estimated from amplification of reference gene primers within the assay. To quantify the absolute abundance of each unique TCRbeta CDR3 rearrangement, sequence reads were collapsed and filtered. For each sample, productive Simpson clonality was calculated by taking the square root of Simpson's diversity index across productive rearrangements. TCRdb carries this immuneACCESS record with in-frame sequences only. Its versions omit some clonotypes, under half of them owing to an unresolved V gene in the studies checked, with the rest unexplained. V, J and clone size were drawn from that table, and D and trimming were deduced from the DNA. For this sample the table gives more than 200,000 clones, of which 87% were detected only once. Of the sample, around 3.3% is held by the ten largest clones.

Collaborating institutions collected whole blood in K2EDTA tubes following their own protocols. For TCRbeta analysis, collaborators shipped samples as frozen whole blood, isolated PBMCs, or DNA extracted from either of those sample types. Study-wide findings and limitations: The quantity of clinical and demographic metadata differed by source and by participant and was supplied without curation.

Points on this clone: No cognate antigen has been identified for it. Per-nucleotide qualities are absent, and no much larger clonotype sits a single base away.

Sequences were obtained from peripheral blood. The chain links TRBV29-1 with TRBJ2-1; TRBD1 agrees with 7 junctional bases. The receptor was derived from a man between 18 and 35 years old with active or convalescent COVID-19. Here is the DNA: TGCAGCGTTGAACCACCCCCAGGGGGCTACAATGAGCAGTTCTTC. The translation is CSVEPPPGGYNEQFF.